A selection of T cell receptor beta chains follows, all from one sample in a study of shared clonotypes between healthy human individuals. This table comes from immunoSEQ multiplex PCR, and its TCRdb copy is limited to in-frame clones, with some not included. The sample holds some 1 million clones; around 76% are singletons and the top ten take less than 1.5%. Source material: memory CD4+ T cells sorted from blood. These receptors all come from a man aged 18 to 30 in good health. Both conserved end residues are part of each CDR3. A D gene is named only where the DNA matches it firmly. Size tells how often a clone was seen (once, few, many) or the class of an expanded clone, and some rows leave it out.

d_call clone_size cdr3_length j_call v_call cdr3_aa cdr3_nt
NA NA 13 TRBJ2-5 TRBV30 CAWSVAPLETQYF TGTGCCTGGAGTGTAGCGCCCCTGGAGACCCAGTACTTC
NA NA 13 TRBJ2-7 TRBV2 CASRMTGTYEQYF TGTGCCAGCCGGATGACAGGTACCTACGAGCAGTACTTC
TRBD1 few 11 TRBJ1-1 TRBV30 CAWSGDSRAFF TGTGCCTGGAGTGGGGACAGTAGAGCTTTCTTT
TRBD2 NA 20 TRBJ2-5 TRBV5-4 CASSPGGRTSGIGSKETQYF TGTGCCAGCAGCCCTGGAGGACGGACTAGCGGGATTGGGAGTAAGGAGACCCAGTACTTC
TRBD1 many 14 TRBJ1-3 TRBV2 CASSGTGYGNTIYF TGTGCCAGCAGTGGGACAGGGTATGGAAACACCATATATTTT
NA once 13 TRBJ1-3 TRBV10-3 CAIKDTSGNTIYF TGTGCCATCAAGGACACTTCTGGAAACACCATATATTTT
TRBD1 NA 16 TRBJ2-6 TRBV15 CATSRERGPGANVLTF TGTGCCACCAGCAGAGAAAGGGGGCCTGGGGCCAACGTCCTGACTTTC
TRBD1 NA 17 TRBJ1-2 TRBV6-1 CASSGRDRGLANYGYTF TGTGCCAGCAGTGGCCGGGACAGGGGGTTAGCTAACTATGGCTACACCTTC
NA NA 14 TRBJ2-3 TRBV5-1 CASSTLDPRDTQYF TGCGCCAGCAGCACCCTAGACCCGAGGGATACGCAGTATTTT
NA NA 15 TRBJ2-3 TRBV5-6 CASSFGVSHADTQYF TGTGCCAGCAGCTTTGGGGTATCCCACGCAGATACGCAGTATTTT
TRBD1 many 15 TRBJ2-2 TRBV10-3 CAISAGQGGTGELFF TGTGCCATCAGTGCGGGACAGGGAGGAACCGGGGAGCTGTTTTTT
TRBD2 NA 20 TRBJ2-7 TRBV2 CASRPPPGTSGGVGVYEQYF TGTGCCAGCAGACCCCCCCCCGGGACTAGCGGGGGGGTTGGTGTCTACGAGCAGTACTTC
NA few 13 TRBJ1-2 TRBV2 CASKAGGPHGYTF TGTGCCAGCAAGGCTGGTGGGCCTCATGGCTACACCTTC
NA NA 14 TRBJ1-1 TRBV30 CACQPQGWGTEAFF TGTGCCTGCCAGCCGCAGGGCTGGGGCACTGAAGCTTTCTTT
NA NA 13 TRBJ2-3 TRBV10-1 CASSDDSTDTQYF TGCGCCAGCAGTGATGATAGCACAGATACGCAGTATTTT
TRBD2 NA 16 TRBJ2-1 TRBV5-1 CASSVHLAGGRNEQFF TGCGCCAGCAGCGTCCACCTAGCGGGGGGGCGCAATGAGCAGTTCTTC
NA once 15 TRBJ1-2 TRBV4-3 CASSQQIIPNYGYTF TGCGCCAGCAGCCAACAGATAATCCCTAACTATGGCTACACCTTC
NA NA 13 TRBJ1-5 TRBV30 CAWGRGAGQPQHF TGTGCCTGGGGTAGGGGCGCCGGCCAGCCCCAGCATTTT
NA NA 15 TRBJ2-7 TRBV9 CASSVADSTDYEQYF TGTGCCAGCAGCGTTGCGGACAGCACTGACTACGAGCAGTACTTC
NA NA 15 TRBJ1-4 TRBV18 CASSPSRGINEKLFF TGTGCCAGCTCACCAAGTAGGGGAATAAATGAAAAACTGTTTTTT
TRBD2 NA 14 TRBJ2-7 TRBV10-2 CASSSSGGSYEQYF TGCGCCAGCAGTTCTAGCGGGGGGTCCTACGAGCAGTACTTC
NA once 16 TRBJ1-4 TRBV14 CASSQDPKGGAEKLFF TGTGCCAGCAGCCAAGATCCGAAAGGGGGAGCTGAAAAACTGTTTTTT
TRBD1 NA 16 TRBJ1-6 TRBV10-2 CASSDLRTGGNSPLHF TGCGCCAGCAGTGACCTTCGTACAGGGGGGAATTCACCCCTCCACTTT
TRBD2 NA 18 TRBJ2-1 TRBV7-2 CASSLGGTSGSYGNEQFF TGTGCCAGCAGCTTAGGCGGGACTAGCGGGAGTTATGGCAATGAGCAGTTCTTC
TRBD1 NA 17 TRBJ1-2 TRBV10-2 CASSERGTGGSIYGYTF TGCGCCAGCAGTGAACGCGGGACAGGGGGCTCGATTTATGGCTACACCTTC
NA NA 11 TRBJ2-2 TRBV6-1 CASTYPGELFF TGTGCCAGCACATACCCCGGGGAGCTGTTTTTT
TRBD1 NA 13 TRBJ1-2 TRBV7-2 CASSSTGTDGYTF TGTGCCAGCAGCTCAACCGGGACAGATGGCTACACCTTC
NA NA 14 TRBJ2-3 TRBV2 CASSVVGSTDTQYF TGTGCCAGCAGTGTCGTCGGGAGCACAGATACGCAGTATTTT
NA NA 15 TRBJ1-4 TRBV6-5 CASSRGQSTNEKLFF TGTGCCAGCAGCCGCGGACAGTCAACTAATGAAAAACTGTTTTTT
NA NA 15 TRBJ1-2 TRBV30 CAWHPSPSYNYGYTF TGTGCCTGGCACCCCTCCCCCAGCTACAACTATGGCTACACCTTC
TRBD1 NA 17 TRBJ1-4 TRBV19 CASSPIPGQVRNEKLFF TGTGCCAGTAGTCCGATACCGGGACAGGTTAGAAATGAAAAACTGTTTTTT
NA NA 13 TRBJ2-3 TRBV10-2 CARGTERTDTQYF TGCGCCAGAGGGACTGAGCGCACAGATACGCAGTATTTT
TRBD2 NA 19 TRBJ2-3 TRBV2 CASSEALTSGGGYTDTQYF TGTGCCAGCAGTGAAGCGCTTACTAGCGGGGGGGGGTACACAGATACGCAGTATTTT
NA few 13 TRBJ1-1 TRBV19 CASRPGMETEAFF TGTGCCAGTAGGCCGGGTATGGAAACTGAAGCTTTCTTT
TRBD1 NA 17 TRBJ1-5 TRBV4-1 CASSQRYRQGQNQPQHF TGCGCCAGCAGCCAAAGATACCGACAGGGGCAAAATCAGCCCCAGCATTTT
NA few 12 TRBJ1-1 TRBV30 CAWGGFHTEAFF TGTGCCTGGGGAGGATTTCACACTGAAGCTTTCTTT
NA NA 14 TRBJ2-2 TRBV7-6 CASSLPGNTGELFF TGTGCCAGCAGCTTACCAGGGAACACCGGGGAGCTGTTTTTT
NA NA 11 TRBJ2-1 TRBV6-5 CASSFREEQFF TGTGCCAGCAGTTTTAGGGAAGAGCAGTTCTTC
TRBD1 NA 13 TRBJ1-2 TRBV30 CAWTNRTGSGYTF TGTGCCTGGACCAATCGGACAGGATCTGGCTACACCTTC
TRBD2 NA 15 TRBJ2-5 TRBV2 CASSSGLAGWETQYF TGTGCCAGCAGTTCGGGACTAGCGGGTTGGGAGACCCAGTACTTC
NA NA 15 TRBJ2-7 TRBV28 CASSLMGGPTYEQYF TGTGCCAGCAGTTTGATGGGGGGGCCTACCTACGAGCAGTACTTC
NA NA 15 TRBJ1-2 TRBV4-2 CASSQDLQPNYGYTF TGTGCCAGCAGCCAAGATTTACAGCCTAACTATGGCTACACCTTC
TRBD1 NA 17 TRBJ1-3 TRBV4-1 CASSQDSNRGQGNTIYF TGCGCCAGCAGCCAAGATTCGAACAGGGGGCAAGGAAACACCATATATTTT
TRBD2 NA 18 TRBJ2-5 TRBV5-1 CASSLKIGGGAIQETQYF TGCGCCAGCAGCTTGAAGATCGGCGGGGGGGCGATCCAAGAGACCCAGTACTTC
NA NA 15 TRBJ1-6 TRBV6-6 CASTPQWSYNSPLHF TGTGCCAGCACCCCCCAGTGGTCCTATAATTCACCCCTCCACTTT
NA NA 14 TRBJ1-4 TRBV6-6 CASRRQTTNEKLFF TGTGCCAGCAGAAGACAGACAACTAATGAAAAACTGTTTTTT
NA NA 14 TRBJ1-1 TRBV10-3 CAISAATANTEAFF TGTGCCATCAGTGCAGCGACAGCGAACACTGAAGCTTTCTTT
TRBD1 NA 14 TRBJ2-5 TRBV5-8 CASRTQGGQETQYF TGTGCCAGCAGGACACAGGGGGGCCAAGAGACCCAGTACTTC
TRBD2 NA 16 TRBJ2-3 TRBV25-1 CASSPPGGRGTDTQYF TGTGCCAGCAGTCCCCCGGGGGGGCGAGGCACAGATACGCAGTATTTT
NA NA 13 TRBJ1-3 TRBV5-1 CASSLGPGNTIYF TGCGCCAGCAGTCTGGGACCTGGAAACACCATATATTTT
NA NA 15 TRBJ1-6 TRBV6-5 CASSYIWAGDSPLHF TGTGCCAGCAGTTACATTTGGGCAGGGGATTCACCCCTCCACTTT
NA NA 16 TRBJ2-7 TRBV6-4 CASSDSKVPFSYEQYF TGTGCCAGCAGTGACTCGAAAGTGCCCTTCTCCTACGAGCAGTACTTC
TRBD1 NA 13 TRBJ2-7 TRBV11-2 CASNPDRGGEQYF TGTGCCAGCAACCCGGACAGGGGTGGCGAGCAGTACTTC